A single sample is the source of the 17 T cell receptor beta chains below, sequenced in a study of identical twins. From the 5' RACE reads, TCRdb called clonotypes with MiXCR, one entry per CDR3 protein. The sample holds 500,000 to 650,000 distinct CDR3 sequences; 7.1% are singletons and the top ten take approximately 1.5%. These data were likewise used in another study, on yellow fever vaccine responses in identical twins.

Specimen: PBMCs. The origin of the receptors is a woman aged 18-29 years in good health.

The J gene is TRBJ2-1, the V gene TRBV28, with a tentative D call TRBD1 (5 bases). CDR3 size: 15 residues. Germline assignment: CDR1 MDHEN and CDR2 SYDVKM. Between the trimmed V and J ends, which lost 3 bases and 7 bases, there was a span of 16 bases. The CDR3: CASSFSGKGPNEQFF. CDR3 nucleotide sequence: TGTGCCAGCAGTTTTTCAGGGAAAGGGCCAAATGAGCAGTTCTTC.

The rearrangement links TRBV5-1 to TRBJ2-7; TRBD2 aligns across 14 bases. With 4 bases clipped from V and 11 bases from J, the junction kept 11 bases outside the gene matches. This CDR3 has 15 residues. The germline CDR1 and CDR2 sequences are SGHRS and YFSETQ. Written as DNA, the CDR3 is TGCGCCAGCAGCCCCCAGAGACTAGCGGGAGGGCAGGAGTACTTC. This sequence encodes CASSPQRLAGGQEYF.

Concerning this clonotype: A much more abundant neighbour one base away suggests this may be a read error. The rearrangement joins TRBV10-3 to TRBJ1-1; a possible D gene is TRBD1 (6 bases). CDR3 size: 14 residues. V lost 5 bases to trimming and J lost 6 bases, with 16 bases between them. CDR1 ENHRY and CDR2 SYGVKD come from the germline V gene. The CDR3 sequence is CAISQGTKQPEAFF. CDR3 nucleotide sequence: TGTGCCATCAGTCAAGGGACAAAACAGCCTGAAGCTTTCTTT.

This clonotype was counted many times. The chain links TRBV6-1 to TRBJ2-3; D is perhaps TRBD2 (6 bases). CDR1 is MNHNS, CDR2 SASEGT, per germline. Trimming left V 8 bases short and J 4 bases short, with 16 bases between. This CDR3 contains 14 residues. This chain's CDR3 is CASHPAGGADTQYF. The CDR3 nucleotides are TGTGCCAGCCATCCGGCGGGCGGGGCAGATACGCAGTATTTT.

There are many counts of this clonotype. The CDR3 bases are TGTGCCAGCAGCATCCGGCTAGCGTCCTACAATGAGCAGTTCTTC. Protein: CASSIRLASYNEQFF. The gene calls are TRBV12-3 or TRBV12-4 and TRBJ2-1; a possible D gene is TRBD2 (6 bases). The ends were cut back, 6 bases at V and 1 base at J, with 13 bases in the middle. The CDR3 is made up of 15 amino acids.

This clonotype was observed at least ten times. CDR3 region: CSVEAGGSYNEQFF. In DNA form, the CDR3 reads TGCAGCGTTGAGGCGGGGGGCTCCTACAATGAGCAGTTCTTC. This chain connects TRBV29-1 to TRBJ2-1, with TRBD2 matching over 8 bases. V dropped 3 bases and J dropped 0; count of bases not matched to a gene: 1. Per the germline V gene, CDR1 is SQVTM and CDR2 is ANQGSEA. The length of the CDR3 is 14 residues.

This clonotype came up many times. The chain recombines TRBV20-1 with TRBJ2-5, with D maybe TRBD2 (6 bases). The V end lost 8 bases, the J end lost 7 bases, and 20 bases lay between the germline ends. This CDR3 spans 13 amino acids. Germline V lookup: CDR1 DFQATT, CDR2 SNEGSKA (reference sequence). CDR3 DNA: TGCAGTACCCGGGACTCGGATGAGGGGACCCAGTACTTC. Translating it yields CSTRDSDEGTQYF.

The sample holds many counts of this clonotype. The V and J genes are TRBV4-2 and TRBJ2-3; 9 bases line up with TRBD1. The CDR3 length is 15 residues. CDR1 and CDR2 from the germline V gene are LGHNA and YNFKEQ. V lost 4 bases and J lost 6; bases outside the gene matches: 8. The CDR3 DNA follows: TGTGCCAGCAGCCCGTCACAGGGGGCGGTGGATACGCAGTATTTT. Translation gives CASSPSQGAVDTQYF.

This clonotype has at least ten counts. This chain links TRBV5-1 with TRBJ2-2; TRBD2 is a possible D gene (5 bases). CDR1 and CDR2 (germline): SGHRS, YFSETQ. Trimming took off 5 bases at V and 7 bases at J, with 18 bases between the two ends. The CDR3 runs to 15 residues. This CDR3 is CASSSDQTMIGELFF. The CDR3 nucleotides are TGCGCCAGCAGTTCGGACCAGACTATGATCGGGGAGCTGTTTTTT. The full variable domain, with the rest looked up from reference TRBV5-1 and TRBJ2-2, is KAGVTQTPRYLIKTRGQQVTLSCSPISGHRSVSWYQQTPGQGLQFLFEYFSETQRNKGNFPGRFSGRQFSNSRSEMNVSTLELGDSALYLCASSSDQTMIGELFFGEGSRLTVL.

This clonotype came up many times. The chain combines TRBV5-1 with TRBJ1-5; 9 bases agree with TRBD1. The V segment lost 3 bases and the J segment 3 bases; nucleotides outside the gene matches: 4. Germline V CDR1 and CDR2: SGHRS, YFSETQ. The CDR3 has 15 residues. The CDR3 nucleotides read TGCGCCAGCAGCTCCGGACAGGGGCTCAATCAGCCCCAGCATTTT. Translation: CASSSGQGLNQPQHF.

There are many counts of this clonotype. The CDR3 nucleotides read TGCAGTGCTAGAGATCGTGGGAAGGAGACCCAGTACTTC. It specifies CSARDRGKETQYF. The J gene is TRBJ2-5, the V gene TRBV20-1; D unresolved. Germline V CDR1 and CDR2: DFQATT, SNEGSKA (reference sequence). V was trimmed by 0 bases and J by 5 bases, leaving 10 bases between them. CDR3 length: 13 residues.

The genes are TRBV24-1 and TRBJ1-2; unclear D gene. CDR3 length: 14 residues. CDR1 is KGHDR and CDR2 is SFDVKD in the germline V gene. The V end was cut by 0 bases, the J end by 2 bases, with 6 bases between. CDR3 sequence reads: CATSDLEINYGYTF. The CDR3 DNA reads as TGTGCCACCAGTGATTTGGAGATAAACTATGGCTACACCTTC.

The chain combines TRBV5-1 with TRBJ1-2; possibly TRBD1 for D (6 bases). Trimming removed 1 base from V and 6 bases from J, with 13 bases in between. The CDR3 totals 14 residues. Germline V gives CDR1 SGHRS, CDR2 YFSETQ. The CDR3 sequence is CASSLTGFIDGYTF. CDR3 nucleotides: TGCGCCAGCAGCTTGACAGGGTTCATCGATGGCTACACCTTC. The full variable domain, completed using reference TRBV5-1 and TRBJ1-2, is KAGVTQTPRYLIKTRGQQVTLSCSPISGHRSVSWYQQTPGQGLQFLFEYFSETQRNKGNFPGRFSGRQFSNSRSEMNVSTLELGDSALYLCASSLTGFIDGYTFGSGTRLTVV.

In its sample, this clonotype was seen many times. CDR3 sequence reads: CASSQGTLHSPLHF. CDR3 in DNA: TGTGCCAGCAGCCAAGGGACGCTTCATTCACCCCTCCACTTT. The chain links TRBV3-1 to TRBJ1-6, with D hard to call. CDR3 length equals 14 residues. The germline V gene encodes CDR1 LGHDT and CDR2 YNNKEL (reference sequence). The V gene lost 1 base and the J gene lost 8 bases, with 9 bases spanning the gap.

This clonotype was observed a few times. The rearrangement links TRBV7-9 to TRBJ1-1; TRBD1 is a possible D gene (5 bases). The CDR3 totals 12 residues. Trimming shortened V by 1 base and J by 11 bases, and 11 bases separated the two germline ends. The germline gives CDR1 SEHNR, CDR2 FQNEAQ (reference sequence). DNA of the CDR3: TGTGCCAGCAGCTTAGATTCCAAGGGGGCTTTCTTT. It is translated as CASSLDSKGAFF.

This clonotype was detected many times. The chain combines TRBV10-3 with TRBJ2-7; 9 bases line up with TRBD1. The length of the CDR3 is 14 residues. Germline V gene data show CDR1 as ENHRY and CDR2 as SYGVKD. V gave up 4 bases and J gave up 4 bases; unmatched junction bases: 5. CDR3 in amino acids: CAISADRGSYEQYF. The CDR3 DNA is TGTGCCATCAGTGCCGACAGGGGGTCGTACGAGCAGTACTTC.

The CDR3 region has the DNA TGTGCCAGTAGGGTAGCGGGGATCACAGATACGCAGTATTTT. Its translation: CASRVAGITDTQYF. The genes are TRBV19 and TRBJ2-3, with 8 bases fitting TRBD2. From germline, CDR1 is LNHDA and CDR2 SQIVND (reference sequence). The CDR3 is made up of 14 amino acids. Trimming at V came to 6 bases and at J to 2 bases, leaving 4 bases not matched to a gene.